Here is one TCR beta chain with its context. This CDR3 comprises 15 residues. Germline V gives CDR1 SNHLY, CDR2 FYNNEI. Losses at the gene ends were 4 bases for V and 7 bases for J; bases not matched to a gene: 7. The sample belongs to a study of blood T cell repertoires in COVID-19. Whole-study context: Whether acute or convalescent, the COVID-19 samples came from the United States, Italy and Spain.

Living in 24 US areas, the participants were between 18 and 89 years of age. Donors were grouped by their self-reported clinical history. This table comes from immunoSEQ multiplex PCR, and its TCRdb copy is limited to in-frame clones, with some not included. Of about 210,000 clones listed, more than 70% are singletons. The sample consisted of PBMCs or T cells enriched from blood (not recorded which). The V gene is TRBV2, the J gene TRBJ2-2; 9 bases map to TRBD1. The TCR originated in a young woman who had recovered from COVID-19. CDR3 amino acids: CASSVRGQGHGELFF. As DNA, the CDR3 is TGTGCCAGCAGTGTGAGGGGACAGGGCCACGGGGAGCTGTTTTTT.